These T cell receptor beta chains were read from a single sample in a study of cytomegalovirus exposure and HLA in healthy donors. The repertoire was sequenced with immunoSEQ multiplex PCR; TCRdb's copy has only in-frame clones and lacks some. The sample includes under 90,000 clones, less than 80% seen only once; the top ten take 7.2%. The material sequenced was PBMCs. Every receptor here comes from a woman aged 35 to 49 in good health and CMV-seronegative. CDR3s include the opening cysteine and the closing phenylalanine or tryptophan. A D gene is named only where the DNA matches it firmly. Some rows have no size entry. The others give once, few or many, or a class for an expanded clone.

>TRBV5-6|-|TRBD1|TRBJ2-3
CASRPGTGITDTQYF
TGTGCCAGCAGGCCCGGGACAGGGATCACAGATACGCAGTATTTT
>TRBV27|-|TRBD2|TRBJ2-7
CASNGGGESYYEQYF
TGTGCCAGCAACGGGGGGGGAGAGAGTTACTACGAGCAGTACTTC
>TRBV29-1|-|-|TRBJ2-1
CSVEGYLDKQFF
TGCAGCGTTGAAGGATACCTAGATAAGCAGTTCTTC
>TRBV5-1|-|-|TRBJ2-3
CASRRQGTPTDTQYF
TGCGCCAGCAGACGGCAGGGCACCCCCACAGATACGCAGTATTTT
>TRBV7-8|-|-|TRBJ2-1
CASSPRGGSYNEQFF
TGTGCCAGCAGCCCAAGGGGGGGCTCCTACAATGAGCAGTTCTTC
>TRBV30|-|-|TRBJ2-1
CAWSKGGGAEEQFF
TGTGCCTGGAGTAAGGGTGGGGGGGCGGAGGAGCAGTTCTTC
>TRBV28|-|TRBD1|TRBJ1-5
CASSWTGENQPQHF
TGTGCCAGCAGTTGGACAGGGGAGAATCAGCCCCAGCATTTT
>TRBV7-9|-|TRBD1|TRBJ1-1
CASSFSTLGQGPTEAFF
TGTGCCAGCAGCTTCTCTACTCTAGGACAGGGGCCCACTGAAGCTTTCTTT
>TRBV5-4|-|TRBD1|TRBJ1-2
CASSVGQGGSYGYTF
TGTGCCAGCAGCGTAGGACAGGGGGGGAGCTATGGCTACACCTTC
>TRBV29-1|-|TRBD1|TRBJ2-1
CSVEDRGSSYNEQFF
TGCAGCGTTGAGGACAGGGGGTCTTCCTACAATGAGCAGTTCTTC
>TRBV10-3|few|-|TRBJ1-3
CAISESSASFGNTIYF
TGTGCCATCAGTGAGTCGTCTGCGAGTTTCGGAAACACCATATATTTT
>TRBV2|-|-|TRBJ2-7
CASSVGSSYEQYF
TGTGCCAGCAGTGTGGGCAGCTCCTACGAGCAGTACTTC
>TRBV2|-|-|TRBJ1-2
CASMGEGGSGYTF
TGTGCCAGCATGGGGGAGGGGGGGAGTGGCTACACCTTC
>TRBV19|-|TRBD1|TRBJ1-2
CASSKLSIGRQGDGYTF
TGTGCCAGTAGTAAACTCAGTATCGGGCGACAGGGAGATGGCTACACCTTC
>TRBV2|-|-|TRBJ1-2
CASSGYIGADGYTF
TGTGCCAGCAGTGGTTATATTGGGGCTGATGGCTACACCTTC
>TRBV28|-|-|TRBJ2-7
CASSLGGSPREQYF
TGTGCCAGCAGTTTAGGGGGGAGCCCGCGCGAGCAGTACTTC
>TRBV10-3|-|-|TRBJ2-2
CAIRTSAGPPSGGELFF
TGTGCCATCAGGACCTCTGCGGGACCCCCGAGCGGCGGGGAGCTGTTTTTT
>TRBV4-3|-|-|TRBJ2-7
CASSAFLDNYEQYF
TGCGCCAGCAGCGCCTTTTTGGACAACTACGAGCAGTACTTC
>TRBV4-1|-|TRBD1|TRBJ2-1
CASSPWSGGEDEQFF
TGCGCCAGCAGCCCATGGTCAGGGGGCGAGGATGAGCAGTTCTTC
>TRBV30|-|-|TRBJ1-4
CAWSGIQPTNEKLFF
TGTGCCTGGAGTGGTATACAGCCAACTAATGAAAAACTGTTTTTT